Presented here are 8 T cell receptor beta chains from one specimen sequenced in a study of blood T cell repertoires in COVID-19. Some clones are missing from TCRdb's copy, which holds only in-frame ones; the method was immunoSEQ multiplex PCR. The table lists 250,000 to 350,000 clones, 75% to 90% of them singletons. The sequencing input was peripheral blood. Every receptor here comes from a man aged 30 to 45 with acute or convalescent COVID-19.

CDR3 in amino acids: CAIRGGDRSYEQYF. The CDR3 DNA follows: TGTGCCATCAGGGGGGGAGACCGCTCCTACGAGCAGTACTTC. The V and J genes are TRBV10-3 and TRBJ2-7, with D possibly matching TRBD2 (6 bases). Trimming stripped 6 bases from V and 0 bases from J, with 12 bases between. There are 14 residues in the CDR3. Germline values: CDR1 ENHRY, CDR2 SYGVKD.

J is TRBJ2-2 and V is TRBV20-1; 7 bases are shared with TRBD1. Germline V lookup: CDR1 DFQATT, CDR2 SNEGSKA (reference sequence). V dropped 3 bases and J dropped 2; count of bases not matched to a gene: 9. This CDR3 comprises 16 residues. The CDR3 loop is CSASIIGTANTGELFF. As DNA, the CDR3 is TGCAGTGCTAGTATAATTGGGACAGCTAACACCGGGGAGCTGTTTTTT.

This chain joins TRBV2 and TRBJ1-2; no clear D gene. Germline V lookup: CDR1 SNHLY, CDR2 FYNNEI. V lost 0 bases and J 2 bases, leaving 4 bases between the germline ends. The CDR3 is 13 amino acids. This CDR3 reads CASSEARNYGYTF. CDR3 nucleotide sequence: TGTGCCAGCAGTGAAGCGAGGAACTATGGCTACACCTTC.

On this clone: One junction end disagrees with the germline gene, perhaps due to a read error. The V call is TRBV12-3 or TRBV12-4, the J call TRBJ1-2; D might be TRBD1 (6 bases). The CDR3 contains 13 residues. Here the CDR3 DNA reads TGTGCCAGCAGTATCCCCGGGGACACAACCGGGGTCTTC. This codes for CASSIPGDTTGVF.

The chain links TRBV5-1 to TRBJ2-3; D is unresolved. The CDR3 consists of 14 residues. Deletions cut 2 bases from V and 0 bases from J, with 7 bases between. The V gene's germline CDR1 is SGHRS and CDR2 YFSETQ. For the CDR3, the DNA is TGCGCCAGCAGCTTAGGAGAGAGCACAGATACGCAGTATTTT. Protein: CASSLGESTDTQYF.

In this sample, this clone turned up a few times. The V and J genes are TRBV7-2 and TRBJ2-1, with TRBD1 as a possible D gene (6 bases). The V gene lost 3 bases and the J gene lost 7 bases, with 16 bases spanning the gap. The CDR3 is 15 amino acids. The germline V gene encodes CDR1 SGHTA and CDR2 FQGNSA. The CDR3 nucleotides are TGTGCCAGCAGCTTCCAGACAGGTGGAGAGAATGAGCAGTTCTTC. Translation: CASSFQTGGENEQFF.

The rearrangement uses TRBV18 and TRBJ1-5, with TRBD1 identical over 7 bases. Germline V gene data show CDR1 as KGHSH and CDR2 as LQKENI. Trimming removed 6 bases from V and 5 bases from J; junction bases left unmatched: 4. This CDR3 spans 13 amino acids. Written as DNA, the CDR3 is TGTGCCAGCTCCCAGGACAGGCATCAGCCCCAGCATTTT. This translates into CASSQDRHQPQHF.

J is TRBJ2-2 and V is TRBV11-3; TRBD1 aligns across 9 bases. In germline, CDR1 is SGHNT, CDR2 YENEEA. The CDR3 is 14 residues long. J was trimmed by 8 bases and V by 6 bases; bases with no gene match: 7. The DNA for the CDR3 is TGTGCCAGCAGTTCCGGGACAGGGTCTGGGGAGCTGTTTTTT. The encoded protein is CASSSGTGSGELFF.